At least ten counts were recorded for the clone carrying this TCR beta chain. Its antigen is undetermined. This sample was included in a study of spatial heterogeneity in lung cancer. Overall study findings and caveats: Ubiquitous, expanded tumor-derived TCRs were more frequently observed in blood at resection than at follow-up.

The time point here: sample taken at primary tumor resection. Extraction of whole RNA from tumor, nontumor lung or frozen PBMC preceded unsorted sequencing. TCR cDNA molecules each carried a unique molecular identifier. One entry per CDR3 protein results from TCRdb running MiXCR on the 5' RACE reads. The sample contains some 53,000 distinct CDR3 sequences, around 7% of which appear only once. The germline V and J ends were trimmed by 2 bases and 3 bases, with 14 bases remaining between them. The CDR3 runs 15 residues. The V gene's germline CDR1 is LGHDT and CDR2 YNNKEL (reference sequence). Specimen: PBMCs, collected at surgery. This receptor was obtained from a female donor with early-stage non-small cell lung cancer. The chain joins TRBV3-1 to TRBJ2-7; D call uncertain. The CDR3 spells CASSQRTDPFYEQYF. In DNA form, the CDR3 reads TGTGCCAGCAGCCAAAGGACGGACCCCTTCTACGAGCAGTACTTC.